The T cell receptor beta chain under discussion was sequenced for a study of human T cells and chemical hapten exposure. V lost 0 bases, J lost 2 bases, and 20 bases lay in between. This CDR3 comprises 17 residues. Germline assignment: CDR1 SQVTM and CDR2 ANQGSEA. In the study's own analysis: Across samples, TCR counts had a median of around 100,000 and ranged from about 23,224 to 690,600. TCRdb reprocessed the RACE reads via MiXCR and lists one record per CDR3 protein. The V and J calls shown here were made by TCRdb, not taken from the authors' results. Among under 400,000 distinct CDR3 sequences listed, 4.5% to 5.5% were seen once. Time point: pre-sensitization, week 0. Treatment specified: therapeutic diphenylcyclopropenone sensitization with weekly scalp DPC. This clonotype was counted many times.

The chain has TRBV29-1 and TRBJ2-7; a weak D match, TRBD1 (6 bases). Material: whole blood, obtained in connection with sensitization to the hapten diphenylcyclopropenone (DPC). The sequence came from a woman aged 50 to 60 with alopecia areata. Some clones in this sample may be carry-over from other donors' samples. The CDR3 spells CSVEDRRAGALPYEQYF. The CDR3, as DNA: TGCAGCGTTGAAGATCGGCGGGCAGGGGCTCTCCCCTACGAGCAGTACTTC.